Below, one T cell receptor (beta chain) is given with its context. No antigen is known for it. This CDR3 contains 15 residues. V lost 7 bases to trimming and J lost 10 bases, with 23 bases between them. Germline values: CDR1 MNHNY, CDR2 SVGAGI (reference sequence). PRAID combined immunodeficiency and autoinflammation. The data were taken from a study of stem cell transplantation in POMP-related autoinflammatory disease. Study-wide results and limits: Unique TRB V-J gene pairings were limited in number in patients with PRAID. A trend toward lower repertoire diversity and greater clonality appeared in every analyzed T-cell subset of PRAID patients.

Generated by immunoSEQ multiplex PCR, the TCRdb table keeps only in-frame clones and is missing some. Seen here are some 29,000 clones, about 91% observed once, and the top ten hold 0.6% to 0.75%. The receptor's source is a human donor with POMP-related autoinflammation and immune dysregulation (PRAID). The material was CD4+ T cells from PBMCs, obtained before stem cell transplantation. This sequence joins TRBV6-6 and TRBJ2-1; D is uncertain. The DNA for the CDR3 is TGTGCCAGCACCTACGCGGCCAGTCGGCCCCAGGAGCAGTTCTTC. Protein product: CASTYAASRPQEQFF.